Following are 22 T cell receptor beta chains from one sample sequenced in a study of cytomegalovirus exposure and HLA in healthy donors. In the PCR, 60 Vbeta and 13 Jbeta primers were used. The method was immunoSEQ multiplex PCR; TCRdb's version includes in-frame clones alone and lacks a portion of them. This sample has 120,000 to 150,000 clones, with roughly 73% found just once. The sequencing input was PBMCs. These receptors all come from a woman aged 40 to 50 in good health and CMV-seronegative.

The rearrangement joins TRBV5-1 to TRBJ1-2; TRBD1 is a possible D gene (6 bases). Germline assignment: CDR1 SGHRS and CDR2 YFSETQ. The length of the CDR3 is 17 residues. With 4 bases removed from V and 3 bases from J, the gap between germline ends came to 22 bases. CDR3 sequence reads: CASSPGWGQGFDYGYTF. The CDR3 bases are TGCGCCAGCAGCCCCGGTTGGGGGCAGGGCTTCGACTATGGCTACACCTTC.

The rearrangement joins TRBV18 to TRBJ2-3, with D uncertain. Germline V lookup: CDR1 KGHSH, CDR2 LQKENI. CDR3 length: 14 residues. V lost 3 bases and J lost 2, with 9 bases in between. Written as DNA, the CDR3 is TGTGCCAGCTCACCGGCCCCCGACACAGATACGCAGTATTTT. This codes for CASSPAPDTDTQYF.

The rearrangement joins TRBV4-1 to TRBJ1-1, with no clear D. The CDR3 runs 14 residues. The V end lost 1 base, the J end lost 1 base, and 7 bases lay between the germline ends. CDR1 is MGHRA and CDR2 is YSYEKL in the germline V gene. The CDR3 DNA reads TGCGCCAGCAGCCAAGCTTCGGGGAACACTGAAGCTTTCTTT. It encodes CASSQASGNTEAFF.

The CDR3 loop is CASSVDRVSSPLHF. The CDR3 DNA reads as TGTGCCAGCAGTGTCGACAGGGTCTCCTCACCCCTCCACTTT. The genes are TRBV27 and TRBJ1-6; TRBD1 matches at 7 bases. V lost 5 bases and J lost 10; bases outside the gene matches: 8. The CDR3 covers 14 residues. Germline loops: CDR1 MNHEY, CDR2 SMNVEV (reference sequence).

This clone was recorded only once. V usage is TRBV6-1 and J usage is TRBJ2-7, with unresolved D. Trimming shortened V by 2 bases and J by 8 bases, and 16 bases separated the two germline ends. The germline CDR1 and CDR2 sequences are MNHNS and SASEGT. The CDR3 spans 14 residues. The CDR3: CASSETSMRFQQYV. CDR3 sequence (DNA): TGTGCCAGCAGTGAAACCAGTATGAGGTTCCAGCAGTACGTC.

The chain uses TRBV4-3 and TRBJ1-4; a possible D gene is TRBD1 (6 bases). Trimming removed 0 bases from V and 5 bases from J, with 10 bases in between. Germline V gene lookup returns CDR1 LGHNA and CDR2 YSLEER. This CDR3 has 15 amino acids. This CDR3 is CASSQDGTRNEKLFF. The CDR3 bases are TGCGCCAGCAGCCAAGATGGGACAAGGAATGAAAAACTGTTTTTT.

V and J are TRBV5-1 and TRBJ2-2, with 11 bases lining up with TRBD1. V was clipped by 4 bases and J by 4 bases; unmatched bases: 3. The CDR3 covers 15 residues. From germline, CDR1 is SGHRS and CDR2 YFSETQ. CDR3 in DNA: TGCGCCAGCAGCCTCGGACAGGGGGCCACCGGGGAGCTGTTTTTT. Translated, it gives CASSLGQGATGELFF. The full variable domain, completed using reference TRBV5-1 and TRBJ2-2, is KAGVTQTPRYLIKTRGQQVTLSCSPISGHRSVSWYQQTPGQGLQFLFEYFSETQRNKGNFPGRFSGRQFSNSRSEMNVSTLELGDSALYLCASSLGQGATGELFFGEGSRLTVL.

The chain has TRBV7-2 and TRBJ1-2; D not certain. The CDR3 has 14 residues. Trimming took off 5 bases at V and 0 bases at J, with 10 bases between the two ends. The V gene's germline CDR1 is SGHTA and CDR2 FQGNSA. Here the CDR3 DNA reads TGTGCCAGCAGCAATCGGGTCTCTAACTATGGCTACACCTTC. Translated: CASSNRVSNYGYTF. Using reference TRBV7-2 and TRBJ1-2 for the parts outside the CDR3, the full variable domain is GAGVSQSPSNKVTEKGKDVELRCDPISGHTALYWYRQSLGQGLEFLIYFQGNSAPDKSGLPSDRFSAERTGGSVSTLTIQRTQQEDSAVYLCASSNRVSNYGYTFGSGTRLTVV.

V usage is TRBV5-1 and J usage is TRBJ1-2; D call uncertain. CDR1 is SGHRS, CDR2 YFSETQ, per germline. V lost 0 bases, J lost 3 bases, and 21 bases lay in between. This CDR3 is built from 18 residues. As DNA, the CDR3 is TGCGCCAGCAGCTTGGGTCGCGGGATTGGTCCGTCGGACTATGGCTACACCTTC. It is translated as CASSLGRGIGPSDYGYTF.

The rearrangement joins TRBV5-4 to TRBJ1-1, with 7 positions matching TRBD1. V lost 1 base and J lost 4; bases outside the gene matches: 7. CDR3 length: 15 amino acids. Germline CDR1 SGHNT, CDR2 YYREEE (reference sequence). Here the CDR3 reads CASSLKDRDSTEAFF. CDR3 bases: TGTGCCAGCAGCTTGAAAGACAGGGATTCCACTGAAGCTTTCTTT.

The rearrangement joins TRBV13 to TRBJ1-2; D remains unclear. Trimming removed 1 base from V and 0 bases from J, with 12 bases in between. The CDR3 covers 16 residues. Germline V gene lookup returns CDR1 PRHDT and CDR2 FYEKMQ (reference sequence). This CDR3 reads CASSLVMTGANYGYTF. CDR3 DNA: TGTGCCAGCAGCTTAGTCATGACGGGAGCTAACTATGGCTACACCTTC.

The genes are TRBV2 and TRBJ2-5, with TRBD2 identical over 8 bases. Trimming cost V 10 bases and J 11 bases; bases outside gene matches: 15. This CDR3 has 13 amino acids. CDR1 is SNHLY and CDR2 is FYNNEI in the germline V gene. CDR3 amino acids: CATTDAGGVGQYF. CDR3 in DNA: TGTGCCACCACGGATGCGGGGGGCGTCGGGCAGTACTTC.

The chain couples TRBV6-1 to TRBJ1-2, with a weak D call TRBD1 (5 bases). The CDR3 length is 13 residues. V was pared by 3 bases and J by 4 bases, with 9 bases between. CDR1 MNHNS and CDR2 SASEGT come from the germline V gene. CDR3 region: CASSDMGGYGYTF. The CDR3 bases are TGTGCCAGCAGTGATATGGGGGGCTATGGCTACACCTTC.

This clone was seen only once. V gene TRBV5-4 combines with J gene TRBJ2-1, with D unclear. Germline V gives CDR1 SGHNT, CDR2 YYREEE (reference sequence). This CDR3 contains 12 residues. V lost 2 bases to trimming and J lost 9 bases, with 9 bases between them. The CDR3 DNA is TGTGCCAGCAGCTTTGAGGTCGGTGAGCAGTTCTTC. As protein: CASSFEVGEQFF.

This chain connects TRBV19 to TRBJ1-2, with D possibly being TRBD1 (6 bases). The ends were cut back, 4 bases at V and 3 bases at J, with 9 bases in the middle. The germline V gene has CDR1 LNHDA and CDR2 SQIVND (reference sequence). The CDR3 totals 13 residues. CDR3 sequence (DNA): TGTGCCAGTAGTACACAGGGTGACTATGGCTACACCTTC. Translating it yields CASSTQGDYGYTF.

The chain carries TRBV11-1 and TRBJ2-7, with a possible D match to TRBD1 (6 bases). Germline lookup yields CDR1 SGHAT and CDR2 FQDESV (reference sequence). Trimming stripped 2 bases from V and 0 bases from J, with 11 bases between. This CDR3 contains 15 residues. This CDR3 reads CASSLQGMSSYEQYV. The CDR3, as DNA: TGTGCCAGCAGCTTACAGGGGATGAGCTCCTACGAGCAGTACGTC.

The chain is built from TRBV28 and TRBJ1-5, with 7 positions matching TRBD1. Losses at the gene ends were 6 bases for V and 5 bases for J; bases not matched to a gene: 7. Per germline, CDR1 MDHEN and CDR2 SYDVKM. This CDR3 is built from 14 residues. The CDR3 sequence is CASRLTGTDQPQHF. CDR3 DNA sequence: TGTGCCAGCAGGTTGACAGGGACAGATCAGCCCCAGCATTTT.

Of note for this clone: Other nucleotide sequences in the sample specify the same CDR3. The rearrangement joins TRBV5-1 to TRBJ2-7; the match to TRBD1 covers 9 bases. CDR3 length: 15 residues. Germline values: CDR1 SGHRS, CDR2 YFSETQ. J lost 3 bases, V lost 4 bases, and 8 bases had no gene match. The CDR3 coding sequence is TGCGCCAGCAGCCCCGACGGGGGACAGGGCTACGAGCAGTACTTC. Its protein is CASSPDGGQGYEQYF.

J is TRBJ1-5 and V is TRBV7-2, with 8 bases identical to TRBD1. The CDR3 runs to 14 residues. CDR1 is SGHTA, CDR2 FQGNSA, per germline. The V gene end was trimmed by 3 bases and the J gene end by 6 bases; junction bases not matched to a gene: 4. The CDR3 spells CASSLTGVGQPQHF. The CDR3 DNA follows: TGTGCCAGCAGCTTGACAGGGGTTGGTCAGCCCCAGCATTTT.

The J gene is TRBJ2-3, the V gene TRBV7-9, with TRBD2 matching 10 bases. CDR1 and CDR2 (germline): SEHNR, FQNEAQ (reference sequence). J was trimmed by 5 bases and V by 7 bases; bases with no gene match: 9. The CDR3 length is 15 residues. The CDR3 DNA reads TGTGCCAGCACCCTTATCAGCGGGGGGGGAGATACGCAGTATTTT. This encodes CASTLISGGGDTQYF.

This rearrangement joins TRBV11-3 to TRBJ2-2; tentative D call: TRBD2 (5 bases). Between the trimmed V and J ends, which lost 3 bases and 6 bases, there was a span of 8 bases. CDR1 and CDR2 from the germline V gene are SGHNT and YENEEA. The CDR3 sequence is 13 residues long. For the CDR3, the DNA is TGTGCCAGCAGCTTCTCTAGCCCCGGGGAGCTGTTTTTT. Protein product: CASSFSSPGELFF.

The chain employs TRBV7-2 and TRBJ1-1, with D possibly TRBD1 on 6 matching bases. Trimming stripped 4 bases from V and 1 base from J, with 10 bases between. The CDR3 loop spans 14 amino acids. Germline CDR1 and CDR2: SGHTA and FQGNSA. The DNA of the CDR3 is TGTGCCAGCAGCTCTTGGACAGCGAACACTGAAGCTTTCTTT. This gives the protein CASSSWTANTEAFF. Full variable domain (outside the CDR3, taken from reference TRBV7-2 and TRBJ1-1): GAGVSQSPSNKVTEKGKDVELRCDPISGHTALYWYRQSLGQGLEFLIYFQGNSAPDKSGLPSDRFSAERTGGSVSTLTIQRTQQEDSAVYLCASSSWTANTEAFFGQGTRLTVV.